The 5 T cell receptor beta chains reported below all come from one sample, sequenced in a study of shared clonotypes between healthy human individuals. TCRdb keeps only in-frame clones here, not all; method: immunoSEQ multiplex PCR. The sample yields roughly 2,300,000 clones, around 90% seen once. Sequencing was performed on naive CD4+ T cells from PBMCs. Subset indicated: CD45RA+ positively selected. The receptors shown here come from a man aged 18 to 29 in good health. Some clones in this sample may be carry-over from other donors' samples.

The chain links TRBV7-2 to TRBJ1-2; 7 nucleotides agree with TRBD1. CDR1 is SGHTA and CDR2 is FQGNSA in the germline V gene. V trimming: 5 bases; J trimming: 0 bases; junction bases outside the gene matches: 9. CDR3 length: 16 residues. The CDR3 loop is CASSPRTGSPNYGYTF. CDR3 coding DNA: TGTGCCAGCAGCCCCCGGACAGGATCCCCTAACTATGGCTACACCTTC.

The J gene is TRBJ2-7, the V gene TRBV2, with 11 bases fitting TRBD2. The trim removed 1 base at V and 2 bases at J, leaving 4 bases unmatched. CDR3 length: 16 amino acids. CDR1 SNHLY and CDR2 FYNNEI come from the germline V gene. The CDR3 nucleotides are TGTGCCAGCAGTGAAGTTGGGACTAGCGGAGCCTACGAGCAGTACTTC. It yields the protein CASSEVGTSGAYEQYF.

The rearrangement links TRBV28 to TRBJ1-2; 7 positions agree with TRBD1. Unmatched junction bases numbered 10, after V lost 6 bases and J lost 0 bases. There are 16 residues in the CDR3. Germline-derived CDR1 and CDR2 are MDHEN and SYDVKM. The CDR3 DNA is TGTGCCAGCAGCCCTTGGAGGGACAGCACTAACTATGGCTACACCTTC. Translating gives CASSPWRDSTNYGYTF.

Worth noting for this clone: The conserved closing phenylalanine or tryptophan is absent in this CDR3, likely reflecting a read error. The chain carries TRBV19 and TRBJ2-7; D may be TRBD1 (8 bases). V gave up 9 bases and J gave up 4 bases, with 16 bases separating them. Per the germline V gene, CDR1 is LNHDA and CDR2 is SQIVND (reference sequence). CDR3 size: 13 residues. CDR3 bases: TGTGCCAGCGCAGGACAGGGAGGGTACGAGCAGTACCTC. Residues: CASAGQGGYEQYL.

The CDR3 spells CASSSQDPTDTQYF. As DNA, the CDR3 is TGTGCCAGCAGTTCCCAAGACCCTACCGATACGCAGTATTTT. This chain connects TRBV28 to TRBJ2-3; no clear D gene. Germline V gene lookup returns CDR1 MDHEN and CDR2 SYDVKM. The CDR3 extends over 14 amino acids. The V end lost 4 bases, the J end lost 6 bases, and 14 bases lay between the germline ends.